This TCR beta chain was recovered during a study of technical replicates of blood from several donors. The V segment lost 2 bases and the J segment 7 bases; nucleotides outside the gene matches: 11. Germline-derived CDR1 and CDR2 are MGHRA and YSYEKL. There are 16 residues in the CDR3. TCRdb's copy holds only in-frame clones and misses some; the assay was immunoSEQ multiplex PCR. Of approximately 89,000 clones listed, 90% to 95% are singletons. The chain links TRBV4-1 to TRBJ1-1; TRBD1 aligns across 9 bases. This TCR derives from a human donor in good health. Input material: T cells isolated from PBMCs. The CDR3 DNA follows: TGCGCCAGCAGCCAAAATCAGGGGGACAGGGAGTATGAAGCTTTCTTT. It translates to CASSQNQGDREYEAFF.